This entry concerns a single T cell receptor (beta chain). This record belongs to a study of technical replicates of blood from several donors. Libraries were prepared by immunoSEQ multiplex PCR; TCRdb keeps only in-frame clonotypes and omits some of them. The sample carries around 58,000 clones, around nine tenths recorded once. The sample comprised PBMCs. The TCR sequence derives from a human donor in good health. Some clones in this sample may be carry-over from other donors' samples.

The CDR3 nucleotides are TGTGCCAGCAGCGAACTAGCGGGAGTCGAGACCCAGTACTTC. It is translated as CASSELAGVETQYF. This rearrangement joins TRBV13 to TRBJ2-5; 11 nucleotides match TRBD2. The CDR3 spans 14 residues. Germline V gives CDR1 PRHDT, CDR2 FYEKMQ (reference sequence). Trimming removed 5 bases from V and 5 bases from J; junction bases left unmatched: 4.